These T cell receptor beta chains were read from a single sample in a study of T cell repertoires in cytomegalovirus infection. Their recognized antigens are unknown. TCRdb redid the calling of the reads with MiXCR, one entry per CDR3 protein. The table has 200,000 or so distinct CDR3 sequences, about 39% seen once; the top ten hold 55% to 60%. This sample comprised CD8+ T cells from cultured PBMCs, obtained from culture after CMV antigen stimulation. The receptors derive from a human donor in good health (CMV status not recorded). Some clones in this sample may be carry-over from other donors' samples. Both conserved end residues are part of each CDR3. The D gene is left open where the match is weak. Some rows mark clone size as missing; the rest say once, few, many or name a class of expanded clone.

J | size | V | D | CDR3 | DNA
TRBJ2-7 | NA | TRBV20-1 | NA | CSAWDRLSYEQYF | TGCAGTGCCTGGGACCGCCTCTCCTACGAGCAGTACTTC
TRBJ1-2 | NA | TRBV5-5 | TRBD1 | CASSQGEWDYGYTF | TGTGCCAGCAGCCAGGGGGAATGGGACTATGGCTACACCTTC
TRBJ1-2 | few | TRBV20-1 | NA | CSARDGAGEYGYTF | TGCAGTGCTAGAGATGGGGCAGGGGAATATGGCTACACCTTC
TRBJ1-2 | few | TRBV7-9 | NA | CASSPIHRPYGYTF | TGTGCCAGCAGCCCTATACACAGACCCTATGGCTACACCTTC
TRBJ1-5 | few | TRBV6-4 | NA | CASRIQGWQPQHF | TGTGCCAGCAGGATACAGGGCTGGCAGCCCCAGCATTTT
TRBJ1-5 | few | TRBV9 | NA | CASSVGGGTGQPQHF | TGTGCCAGCAGCGTAGGCGGGGGAACGGGGCAGCCCCAGCATTTT
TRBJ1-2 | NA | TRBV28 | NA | CASSLVAADYYGYTF | TGTGCCAGCAGTTTAGTTGCAGCTGACTACTATGGCTACACCTTC
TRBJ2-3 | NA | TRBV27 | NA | CASSLLQSSTDTQYF | TGTGCCAGCAGTTTATTACAGTCAAGCACAGATACGCAGTATTTT
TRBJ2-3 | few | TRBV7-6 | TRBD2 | CASSVDRQGLAGSTDTQYF | TGTGCCAGCAGCGTCGACCGACAAGGACTAGCGGGGTCCACAGATACGCAGTATTTT
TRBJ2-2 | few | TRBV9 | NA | CASSIGADSYRPGELFF | TGTGCCAGCAGCATAGGAGCGGACAGTTATCGTCCCGGGGAGCTGTTTTTT
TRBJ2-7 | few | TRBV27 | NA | CASSTPEKNEQYF | TGTGCCAGCAGCACCCCCGAGAAAAACGAGCAGTACTTC
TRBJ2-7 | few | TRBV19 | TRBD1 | CASSRRDRNYEQYF | TGTGCCAGTAGTCGAAGGGACAGGAACTACGAGCAGTACTTC
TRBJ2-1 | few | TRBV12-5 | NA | CASGLNRNEQFF | TGTGCTAGTGGTTTGAATAGAAATGAGCAGTTCTTC
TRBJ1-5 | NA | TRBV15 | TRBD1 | CATSRELETGGQPQHF | TGTGCCACCAGCAGAGAGTTAGAAACAGGGGGTCAGCCCCAGCATTTT
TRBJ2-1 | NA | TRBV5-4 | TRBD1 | CASSQTGGPPYNEQFF | TGTGCCAGCAGCCAAACAGGGGGCCCCCCCTACAATGAGCAGTTCTTC
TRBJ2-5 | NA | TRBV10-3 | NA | CAISEGGSLQETQYF | TGTGCCATCAGTGAAGGAGGATCCCTCCAAGAGACCCAGTACTTC
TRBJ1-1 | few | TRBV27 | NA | CASSFTVGLNTEAFF | TGTGCCAGCAGTTTCACCGTTGGGTTGAACACTGAAGCTTTCTTT
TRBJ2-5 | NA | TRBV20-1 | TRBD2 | CSAPGLAGSIETQYF | TGCAGTGCTCCGGGACTAGCGGGAAGTATCGAGACCCAGTACTTC
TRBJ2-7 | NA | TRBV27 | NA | CASSLILGRRIEQYF | TGTGCCAGCAGTTTAATATTAGGGAGAAGGATCGAGCAGTACTTC
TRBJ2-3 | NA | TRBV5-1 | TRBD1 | CASRLLDRGHTDTQYF | TGCGCCAGCAGGTTGTTGGACAGGGGTCACACAGATACGCAGTATTTT
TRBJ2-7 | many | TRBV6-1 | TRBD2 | CASSEGRRLAGIYEQYF | TGTGCCAGCAGTGAAGGCAGGCGACTAGCGGGAATCTACGAGCAGTACTTC
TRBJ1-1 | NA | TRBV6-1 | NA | CASSEGGEAFF | TGTGCCAGCAGTGAGGGGGGTGAAGCTTTCTTT
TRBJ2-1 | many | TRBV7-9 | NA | CASSFPFSHNEQFF | TGTGCCAGCAGCTTCCCGTTTAGCCACAATGAGCAGTTCTTC
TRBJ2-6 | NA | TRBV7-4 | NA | CASTRSGANVLTF | TGTGCCAGCACCCGCTCTGGGGCCAACGTCCTGACTTTC
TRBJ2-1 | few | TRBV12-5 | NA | CASGLAGQQFF | TGTGCTAGTGGTTTGGCCGGGCAGCAGTTCTTC
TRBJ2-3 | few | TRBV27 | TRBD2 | CASSLQSGRGSDTQYF | TGTGCCAGCAGTTTACAAAGCGGGAGGGGTTCAGATACGCAGTATTTT
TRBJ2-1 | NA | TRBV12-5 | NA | CASTFQQGLNEQFF | TGTGCTAGTACTTTCCAACAGGGTTTGAATGAGCAGTTCTTC
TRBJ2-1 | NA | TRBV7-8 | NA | CASRAAGGEFF | TGTGCCAGCAGGGCGGCAGGCGGTGAGTTCTTC
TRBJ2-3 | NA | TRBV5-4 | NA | CASSLGADQPQYF | TGTGCCAGCAGCTTGGGGGCGGACCAACCGCAGTATTTT